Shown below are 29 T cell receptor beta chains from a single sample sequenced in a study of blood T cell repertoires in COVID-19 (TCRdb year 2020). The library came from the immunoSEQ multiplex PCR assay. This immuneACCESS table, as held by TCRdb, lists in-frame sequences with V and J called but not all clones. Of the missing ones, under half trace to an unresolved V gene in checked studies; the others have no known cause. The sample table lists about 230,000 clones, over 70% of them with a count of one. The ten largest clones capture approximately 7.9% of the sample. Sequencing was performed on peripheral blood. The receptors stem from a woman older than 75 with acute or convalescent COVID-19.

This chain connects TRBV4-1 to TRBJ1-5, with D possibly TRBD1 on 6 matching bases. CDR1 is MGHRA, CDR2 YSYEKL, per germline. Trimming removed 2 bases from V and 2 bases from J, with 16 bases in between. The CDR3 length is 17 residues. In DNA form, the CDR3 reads TGCGCCAGCAGCCAACGGGGGGGCAGGGGAGGCAATCAGCCCCAGCATTTT. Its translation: CASSQRGGRGGNQPQHF.

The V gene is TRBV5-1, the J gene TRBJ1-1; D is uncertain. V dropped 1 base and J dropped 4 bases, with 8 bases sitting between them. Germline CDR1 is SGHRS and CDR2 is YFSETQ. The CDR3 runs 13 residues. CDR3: CASSLTRGTEAFF. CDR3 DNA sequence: TGCGCCAGCAGCTTGACTCGGGGCACTGAAGCTTTCTTT.

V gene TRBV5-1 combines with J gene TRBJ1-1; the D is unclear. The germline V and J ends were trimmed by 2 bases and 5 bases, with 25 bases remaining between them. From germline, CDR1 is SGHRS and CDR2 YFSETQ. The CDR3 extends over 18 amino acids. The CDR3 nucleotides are TGCGCCAGCAGCTTCGGGAGCGCGGGGAAGGGCACGAGGACTGAAGCTTTCTTT. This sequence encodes CASSFGSAGKGTRTEAFF.

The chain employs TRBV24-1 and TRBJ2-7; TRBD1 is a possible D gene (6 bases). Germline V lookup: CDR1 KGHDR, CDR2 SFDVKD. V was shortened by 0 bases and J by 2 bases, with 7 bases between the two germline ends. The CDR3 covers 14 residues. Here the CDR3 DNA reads TGTGCCACCAGTGATTTGCGGACAGCCTACGAGCAGTACTTC. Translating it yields CATSDLRTAYEQYF.

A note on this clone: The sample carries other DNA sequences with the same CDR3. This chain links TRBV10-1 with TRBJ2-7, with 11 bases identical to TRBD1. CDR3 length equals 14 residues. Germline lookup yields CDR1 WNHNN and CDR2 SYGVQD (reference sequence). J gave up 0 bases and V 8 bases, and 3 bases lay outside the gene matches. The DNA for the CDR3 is TGCGCCAGCTCCGGGACAGGGGGCTCCTACGAGCAGTACTTC. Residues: CASSGTGGSYEQYF.

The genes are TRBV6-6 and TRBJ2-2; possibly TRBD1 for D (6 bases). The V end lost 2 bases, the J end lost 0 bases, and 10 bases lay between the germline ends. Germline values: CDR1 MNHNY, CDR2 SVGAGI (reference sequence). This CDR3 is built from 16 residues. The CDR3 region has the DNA TGTGCCAGCAGTTACAAGACAGGAGCGAACACCGGGGAGCTGTTTTTT. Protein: CASSYKTGANTGELFF.

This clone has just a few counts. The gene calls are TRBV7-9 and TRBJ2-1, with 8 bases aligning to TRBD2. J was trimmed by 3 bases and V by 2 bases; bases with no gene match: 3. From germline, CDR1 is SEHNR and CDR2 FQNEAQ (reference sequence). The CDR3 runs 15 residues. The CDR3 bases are TGTGCCAGCAGCTTAAGCGGGGGAGTCTACAATGAGCAGTTCTTC. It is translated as CASSLSGGVYNEQFF.

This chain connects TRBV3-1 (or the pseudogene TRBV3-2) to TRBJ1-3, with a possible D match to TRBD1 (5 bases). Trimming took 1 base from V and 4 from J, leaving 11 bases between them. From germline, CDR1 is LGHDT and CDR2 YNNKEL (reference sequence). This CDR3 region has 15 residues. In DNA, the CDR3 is TGTGCCAGCAGCCAAGGAAAGTCAGGGGGAAACACCATATATTTT. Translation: CASSQGKSGGNTIYF.

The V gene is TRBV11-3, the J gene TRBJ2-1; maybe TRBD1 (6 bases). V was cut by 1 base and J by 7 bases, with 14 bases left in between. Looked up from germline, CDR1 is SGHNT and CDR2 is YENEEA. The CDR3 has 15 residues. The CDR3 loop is CASSLGHNQGNEQFF. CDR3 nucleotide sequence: TGTGCCAGCAGCTTAGGTCACAATCAGGGGAATGAGCAGTTCTTC.

CDR3: CASSRQGAGTEAFF. The DNA of the CDR3 is TGTGCCAGCAGCCGACAGGGGGCAGGGACTGAAGCTTTCTTT. This sequence joins TRBV5-4 and TRBJ1-1, with 10 bases aligning to TRBD1. The germline gives CDR1 SGHNT, CDR2 YYREEE (reference sequence). V lost 4 bases to trimming and J lost 5 bases; unmatched junction nucleotides: 5. This CDR3 is built from 14 residues.

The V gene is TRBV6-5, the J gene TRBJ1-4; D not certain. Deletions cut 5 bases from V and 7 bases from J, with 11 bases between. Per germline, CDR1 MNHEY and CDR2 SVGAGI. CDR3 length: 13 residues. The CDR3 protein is CASSTEGGEKLFF. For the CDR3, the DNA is TGTGCCAGCAGTACCGAAGGAGGTGAAAAACTGTTTTTT.

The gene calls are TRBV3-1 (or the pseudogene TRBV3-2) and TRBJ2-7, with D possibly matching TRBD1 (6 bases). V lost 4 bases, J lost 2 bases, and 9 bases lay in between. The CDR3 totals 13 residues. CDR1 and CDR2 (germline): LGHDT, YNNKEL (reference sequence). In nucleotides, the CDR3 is TGTGCCAGCAGCCTACAGGGCGCCTACGAGCAGTACTTC. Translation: CASSLQGAYEQYF.

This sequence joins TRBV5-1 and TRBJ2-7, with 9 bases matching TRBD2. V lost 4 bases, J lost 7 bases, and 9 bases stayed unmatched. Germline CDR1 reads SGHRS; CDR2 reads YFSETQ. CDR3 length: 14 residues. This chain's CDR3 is CASSPQAGGGEQYF. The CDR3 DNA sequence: TGCGCCAGCAGCCCTCAAGCGGGGGGTGGAGAGCAGTACTTC.

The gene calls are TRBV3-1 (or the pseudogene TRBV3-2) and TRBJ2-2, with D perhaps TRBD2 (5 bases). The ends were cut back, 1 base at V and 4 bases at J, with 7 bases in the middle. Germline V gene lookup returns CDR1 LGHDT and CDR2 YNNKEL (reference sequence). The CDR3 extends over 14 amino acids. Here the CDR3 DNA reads TGTGCCAGCAGCCAAGTAGAGGGCACCGGGGAGCTGTTTTTT. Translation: CASSQVEGTGELFF.

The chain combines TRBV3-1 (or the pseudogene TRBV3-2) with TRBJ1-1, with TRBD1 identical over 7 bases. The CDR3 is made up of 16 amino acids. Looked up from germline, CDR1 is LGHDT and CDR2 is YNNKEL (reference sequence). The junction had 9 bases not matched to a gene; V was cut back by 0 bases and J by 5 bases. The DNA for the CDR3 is TGTGCCAGCAGCCAAGACGGTAAAGGGGGCTTTACTGAAGCTTTCTTT. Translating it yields CASSQDGKGGFTEAFF.

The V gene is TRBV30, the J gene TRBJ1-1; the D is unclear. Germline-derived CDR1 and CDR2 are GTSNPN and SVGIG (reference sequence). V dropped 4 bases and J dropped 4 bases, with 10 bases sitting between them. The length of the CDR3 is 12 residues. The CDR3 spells CAWIGSGTEAFF. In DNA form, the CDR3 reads TGTGCCTGGATAGGTAGCGGCACTGAAGCTTTCTTT. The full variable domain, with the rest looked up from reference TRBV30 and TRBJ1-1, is SQTIHQWPATLVQPVGSPLSLECTVEGTSNPNLYWYRQAAGRGLQLLFYSVGIGQISSEVPQNLSASRPQDRQFILSSKKLLLSDSGFYLCAWIGSGTEAFFGQGTRLTVV.

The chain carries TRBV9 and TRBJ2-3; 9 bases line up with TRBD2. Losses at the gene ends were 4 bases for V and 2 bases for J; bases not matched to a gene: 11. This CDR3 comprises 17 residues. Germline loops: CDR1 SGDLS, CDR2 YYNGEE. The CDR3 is CASSSPSGALYTDTQYF. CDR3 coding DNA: TGTGCCAGCAGCAGCCCTAGCGGGGCCCTTTACACAGATACGCAGTATTTT.

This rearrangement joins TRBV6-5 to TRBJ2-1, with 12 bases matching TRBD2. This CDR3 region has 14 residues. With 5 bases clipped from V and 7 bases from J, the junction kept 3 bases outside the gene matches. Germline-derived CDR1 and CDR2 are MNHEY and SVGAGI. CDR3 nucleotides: TGTGCCAGCAGTATCCTAGCGGGAGGGAATGAGCAGTTCTTC. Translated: CASSILAGGNEQFF.

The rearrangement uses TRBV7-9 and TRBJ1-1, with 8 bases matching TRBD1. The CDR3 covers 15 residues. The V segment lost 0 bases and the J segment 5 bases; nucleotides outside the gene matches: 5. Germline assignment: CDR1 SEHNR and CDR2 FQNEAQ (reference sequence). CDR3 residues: CASSLADREGTEAFF. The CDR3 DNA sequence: TGTGCCAGCAGCTTAGCGGACAGGGAGGGAACTGAAGCTTTCTTT.

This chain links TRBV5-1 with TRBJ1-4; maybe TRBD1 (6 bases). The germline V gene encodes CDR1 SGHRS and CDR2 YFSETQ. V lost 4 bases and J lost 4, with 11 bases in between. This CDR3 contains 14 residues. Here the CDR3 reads CASSRGQFNEKLFF. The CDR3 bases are TGCGCCAGCAGCAGGGGACAATTTAATGAAAAACTGTTTTTT.

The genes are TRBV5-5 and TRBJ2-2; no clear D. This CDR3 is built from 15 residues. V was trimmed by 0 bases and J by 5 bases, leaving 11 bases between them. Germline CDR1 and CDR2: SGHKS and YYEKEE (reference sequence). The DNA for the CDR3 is TGTGCCAGCAGCTTGGGTACAGTAGGTACCGGGGAGCTGTTTTTT. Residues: CASSLGTVGTGELFF. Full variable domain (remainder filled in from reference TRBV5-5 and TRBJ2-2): DAGVTQSPTHLIKTRGQQVTLRCSPISGHKSVSWYQQVLGQGPQFIFQYYEKEERGRGNFPDRFSARQFPNYSSELNVNALLLGDSALYLCASSLGTVGTGELFFGEGSRLTVL.

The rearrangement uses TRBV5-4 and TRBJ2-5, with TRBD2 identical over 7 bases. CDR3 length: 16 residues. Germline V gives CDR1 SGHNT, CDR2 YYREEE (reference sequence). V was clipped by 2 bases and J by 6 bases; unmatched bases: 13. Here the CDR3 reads CASSFNRGGTVQTQYF. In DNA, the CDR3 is TGTGCCAGCAGCTTTAATCGCGGGGGTACGGTACAGACCCAGTACTTC.

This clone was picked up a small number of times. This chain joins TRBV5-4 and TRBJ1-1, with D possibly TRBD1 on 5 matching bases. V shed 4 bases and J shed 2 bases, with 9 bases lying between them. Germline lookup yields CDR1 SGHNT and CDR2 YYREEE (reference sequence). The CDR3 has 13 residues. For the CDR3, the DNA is TGTGCCAGCAGCGTTGACAGAAACACTGAAGCTTTCTTT. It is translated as CASSVDRNTEAFF.

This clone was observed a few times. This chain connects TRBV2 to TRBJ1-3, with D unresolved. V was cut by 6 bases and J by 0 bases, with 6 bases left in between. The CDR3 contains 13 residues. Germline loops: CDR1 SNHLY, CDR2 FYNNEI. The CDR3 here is CASSIHSGNTIYF. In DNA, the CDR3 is TGTGCCAGCAGCATACACTCTGGAAACACCATATATTTT.

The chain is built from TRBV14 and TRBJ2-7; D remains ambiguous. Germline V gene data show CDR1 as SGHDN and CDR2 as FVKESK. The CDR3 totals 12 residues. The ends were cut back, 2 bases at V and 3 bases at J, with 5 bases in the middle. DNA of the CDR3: TGTGCCAGCAGCCAACGCGTCTACGAGCAGTACTTC. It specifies CASSQRVYEQYF.

This CDR3 is CASSEIGSGRQYEQYF. In DNA form, the CDR3 reads TGCGCCAGCAGTGAGATCGGTAGCGGGAGGCAATACGAGCAGTACTTC. This chain joins TRBV10-2 and TRBJ2-7, with TRBD2 identical over 10 bases. CDR3 size: 16 residues. With V trimmed by 2 bases and J by 4 bases, 8 bases remained unmatched. From germline, CDR1 is WSHSY and CDR2 SAAADI.

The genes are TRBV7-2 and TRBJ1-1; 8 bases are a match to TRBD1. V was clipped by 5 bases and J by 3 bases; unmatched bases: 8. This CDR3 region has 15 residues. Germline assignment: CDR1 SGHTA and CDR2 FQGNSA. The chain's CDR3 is CASSKSTGEHTEAFF. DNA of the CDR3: TGTGCCAGCAGCAAATCGACAGGGGAGCACACTGAAGCTTTCTTT.

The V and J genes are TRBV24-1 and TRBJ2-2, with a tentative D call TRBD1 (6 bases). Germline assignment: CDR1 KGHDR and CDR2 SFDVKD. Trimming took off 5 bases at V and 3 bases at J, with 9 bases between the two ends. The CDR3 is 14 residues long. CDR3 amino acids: CATSGNRDTGELFF. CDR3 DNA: TGTGCCACCAGTGGTAACAGGGACACCGGGGAGCTGTTTTTT.

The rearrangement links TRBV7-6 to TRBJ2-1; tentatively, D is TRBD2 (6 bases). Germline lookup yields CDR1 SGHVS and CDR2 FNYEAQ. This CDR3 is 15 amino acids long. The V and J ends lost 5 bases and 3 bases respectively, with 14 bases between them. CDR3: CASSPLGGVYNEQFF. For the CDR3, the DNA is TGTGCCAGCAGCCCGCTGGGCGGGGTCTACAATGAGCAGTTCTTC.